The text below deals with one T cell receptor (beta chain). Its antigen is as yet unknown. These data belong to a study of cytomegalovirus exposure and HLA in healthy donors. Study summary: Earlier, 150 million to 200 million T cells were analyzed, and 95 million to 140 million unique TCR beta sequences were found among them. Roughly 85 million unique TCRs from HLA-typed donors made up an early data release. Points from the study as a whole: Productive status was seen about 90% or about 30% of the time for most TCR beta V segments in an earlier analysis. Within the data, a cluster of highly shared sequence variants was likely a sequencing artifact.

13 Jbeta primers and 60 Vbeta primers were used for the PCR. Only in-frame clones appear in the TCRdb table, and some are missing; sequencing was by immunoSEQ multiplex PCR. This sample yields 180,000 or so clones, of which roughly 85% are seen a single time; more than 13% belongs to the top ten. V was shortened by 2 bases and J by 5 bases, with 12 bases between the two germline ends. This CDR3 comprises 14 residues. CDR1 is MGHRA, CDR2 YSYEKL, per germline. The gene calls are TRBV4-1 and TRBJ2-5, with a weak D call TRBD2 (6 bases). This sequence was found in a man aged 45-60 years in good health and CMV-seropositive. Sequencing input: PBMCs. CDR3 amino acids: CASSQPGLPETQYF. The CDR3 DNA sequence: TGCGCCAGCAGCCAACCGGGACTCCCCGAGACCCAGTACTTC.